The 2 T cell receptor beta chains below were found in one sample sequenced in a study of immune evolution from preneoplasia to lung adenocarcinoma. Produced via immunoSEQ multiplex PCR; TCRdb's table is partial and in-frame only. Seen here are thousands of clones, about four fifths observed once, and the top ten hold approximately 2.6%. The sequenced material came from FFPE invasive lung adenocarcinoma tissue. The receptors shown here come from a person aged 35 to 50 with lung adenocarcinoma.

The rearrangement uses TRBV6-5 and TRBJ1-1; TRBD1 is a possible D gene (6 bases). Germline CDR1 and CDR2: MNHEY and SVGAGI. CDR3 length equals 15 residues. V gave up 5 bases and J gave up 6 bases, with 19 bases separating them. The CDR3 here is CASSRPGQFDAEAFF. The CDR3 nucleotides read TGTGCCAGCAGTCGCCCCGGACAGTTTGACGCTGAAGCTTTCTTT.

This chain connects TRBV29-1 to TRBJ1-3; unclear D gene. The germline CDR1 and CDR2 sequences are SQVTM and ANQGSEA. The CDR3 totals 13 residues. V was pared by 0 bases and J by 1 base, with 4 bases between. CDR3 residues: CSVEDPSGNTIYF. Written as DNA, the CDR3 is TGCAGCGTTGAAGATCCGTCTGGAAACACCATATATTTT.